The 20 T cell receptor beta chains given below trace back to one sample, sequenced in a study of T cell responses to AZD1222 COVID-19 vaccine. The repertoire was sequenced with immunoSEQ multiplex PCR; TCRdb's copy has only in-frame clones and lacks some. Among more than 95,000 clones, approximately 89% were seen once, and the ten largest hold 8% to 13%. Sample: peripheral blood, taken on day 0 of AZD1222 vaccination. These receptors came from an adult in good health.

The rearrangement links TRBV13 to TRBJ2-1; the D is unclear. Germline assignment: CDR1 PRHDT and CDR2 FYEKMQ (reference sequence). The germline V and J ends were trimmed by 1 base and 6 bases, with 13 bases remaining between them. This CDR3 spans 15 amino acids. The CDR3: CASSLVGITGNEQFF. As DNA, the CDR3 is TGTGCCAGCAGCTTAGTGGGTATCACGGGCAATGAGCAGTTCTTC. The whole variable domain, filled in from reference TRBV13 and TRBJ2-1, reads AAGVIQSPRHLIKEKRETATLKCYPIPRHDTVYWYQQGPGQDPQFLISFYEKMQSDKGSIPDRFSAQQFSDYHSELNMSSLELGDSALYFCASSLVGITGNEQFFGPGTRLTVL.

V is TRBV18 and J is TRBJ1-3; D gene uncertain. V gave up 0 bases and J gave up 0 bases, with 9 bases separating them. The germline CDR1 and CDR2 sequences are KGHSH and LQKENI. The CDR3 is 16 amino acids. DNA of the CDR3: TGTGCCAGCTCACCACCGATGGTAGACTCTGGAAACACCATATATTTT. This gives the protein CASSPPMVDSGNTIYF.

V gene TRBV4-3 combines with J gene TRBJ1-2; 9 bases match TRBD1. V was pared by 2 bases and J by 6 bases, with 7 bases of the junction left unmatched. The CDR3 contains 15 residues. Per the germline V gene, CDR1 is LGHNA and CDR2 is YSLEER. The CDR3 coding sequence is TGCGCCAGCAGCCAATTGGACAGGGGAGTCAATGGCTACACCTTC. It is translated as CASSQLDRGVNGYTF.

This chain connects TRBV6-5 to TRBJ2-7; perhaps TRBD2 as D (6 bases). Germline values: CDR1 MNHEY, CDR2 SVGAGI. The CDR3 runs 13 residues. The germline V and J ends were trimmed by 7 bases and 3 bases, with 13 bases remaining between them. The CDR3 sequence: CASIQPGSYEQYF. As DNA, the CDR3 is TGTGCCAGCATCCAGCCCGGGAGCTACGAGCAGTACTTC.

On this clone: This specimen includes other DNA sequences encoding the same CDR3. CDR3 region: CASSSPGQGNSPLHF. The CDR3 bases are TGTGCCAGCAGTTCACCGGGACAGGGGAATTCACCCCTCCACTTT. The rearrangement links TRBV28 to TRBJ1-6; 10 bases fit TRBD1. J was trimmed by 7 bases and V by 4 bases; bases with no gene match: 4. This CDR3 comprises 15 residues. Germline CDR1 reads MDHEN; CDR2 reads SYDVKM.

The chain couples TRBV5-6 to TRBJ1-2; 7 nucleotides match TRBD1. With V trimmed by 3 bases and J by 0 bases, 5 bases remained unmatched. CDR1 is SGHDT, CDR2 YYEEEE, per germline. This CDR3 region has 15 residues. The CDR3: CASSSTGLANYGYTF. The CDR3 DNA reads as TGTGCCAGCAGCTCGACAGGGCTAGCTAACTATGGCTACACCTTC.

The V call is TRBV5-4, the J call TRBJ1-1, with D hard to call. This CDR3 spans 14 amino acids. V dropped 0 bases and J dropped 6 bases, with 12 bases sitting between them. Per germline, CDR1 SGHNT and CDR2 YYREEE (reference sequence). CDR3 DNA sequence: TGTGCCAGCAGCTTGGATCTGGGAACCGCTGAAGCTTTCTTT. As protein: CASSLDLGTAEAFF.

This chain links TRBV6-5 with TRBJ1-1; D possibly corresponds to TRBD1 (5 bases). This CDR3 has 13 amino acids. Germline V CDR1 and CDR2: MNHEY, SVGAGI. The V gene lost 6 bases and the J gene lost 1 base, with 9 bases spanning the gap. The CDR3 DNA is TGTGCCAGCAGATGGCAGGGGAACACTGAAGCTTTCTTT. It yields the protein CASRWQGNTEAFF.

This rearrangement joins TRBV28 to TRBJ1-5; maybe TRBD1 (5 bases). The CDR3 sequence is 13 residues long. The germline V and J ends were trimmed by 2 bases and 11 bases, with 13 bases remaining between them. Germline V gives CDR1 MDHEN, CDR2 SYDVKM. The CDR3 nucleotides read TGTGCCAGCAGTTTAGTATCAGGGAGAGCCCAGCATTTT. It yields the protein CASSLVSGRAQHF.

The genes are TRBV20-1 and TRBJ2-3, with D perhaps TRBD1 or TRBD2 (7 bases each). V gave up 3 bases and J gave up 5 bases, with 12 bases separating them. CDR1 and CDR2 from the germline V gene are DFQATT and SNEGSKA (reference sequence). The CDR3 extends over 13 amino acids. In DNA, the CDR3 is TGCAGTGCTAGTATCAGGGGGGGAGATACGCAGTATTTT. This gives the protein CSASIRGGDTQYF.

This chain joins TRBV7-9 and TRBJ1-1, with 8 bases identical to TRBD1. V trimming: 2 bases; J trimming: 3 bases; junction bases outside the gene matches: 11. The CDR3 consists of 17 residues. In germline, CDR1 is SEHNR, CDR2 FQNEAQ (reference sequence). DNA of the CDR3: TGTGCCAGCAGCTTATATGGCAGGGGGCGAGTTTACACTGAAGCTTTCTTT. This encodes CASSLYGRGRVYTEAFF.

The rearrangement joins TRBV28 to TRBJ1-1; D may be TRBD1 (6 bases). Trimming cost V 5 bases and J 4 bases, with 17 bases left between them. This CDR3 is 15 amino acids long. Germline V gene data show CDR1 as MDHEN and CDR2 as SYDVKM. The DNA of the CDR3 is TGTGCCAGCAGTCTGAGAGGGGGGGGAGGCACTGAAGCTTTCTTT. Translation gives CASSLRGGGGTEAFF.

The chain uses TRBV7-2 and TRBJ2-5; 7 nucleotides line up with TRBD1. Germline lookup yields CDR1 SGHTA and CDR2 FQGNSA. There are 14 residues in the CDR3. With V trimmed by 5 bases and J by 5 bases, 8 bases remained unmatched. The CDR3 coding sequence is TGTGCCAGCAGCACCAGGAGACAGGGTGAGACCCAGTACTTC. Its translation is CASSTRRQGETQYF.

The chain employs TRBV5-6 and TRBJ2-7; D is undetermined. The CDR3 runs 13 residues. Germline loops: CDR1 SGHDT, CDR2 YYEEEE. V lost 2 bases to trimming and J lost 5 bases, with 11 bases between them. CDR3 region: CASSFVSRDEQYF. The CDR3 DNA reads as TGTGCCAGCAGCTTCGTAAGTCGGGACGAGCAGTACTTC.

This chain joins TRBV18 and TRBJ1-2; D unclear. Trimming removed 3 bases from V and 8 bases from J, with 10 bases in between. The CDR3 spans 12 residues. Germline CDR1 is KGHSH and CDR2 is LQKENI. The CDR3 region is CASSPQLGGYTF. CDR3 in DNA: TGTGCCAGCTCACCCCAGCTCGGCGGCTACACCTTC. Complete variable domain (other parts from reference TRBV18 and TRBJ1-2): NAGVMQNPRHLVRRRGQEARLRCSPMKGHSHVYWYRQLPEEGLKFMVYLQKENIIDESGMPKERFSAEFPKEGPSILRIQQVVRGDSAAYFCASSPQLGGYTFGSGTRLTVV.

The V gene is TRBV7-2, the J gene TRBJ1-5, with TRBD1 identical over 7 bases. The ends lost 5 bases at V and 7 bases at J; junction bases unmatched: 17. In germline, CDR1 is SGHTA, CDR2 FQGNSA. This CDR3 is built from 17 residues. The CDR3 is CASSLYLIRGGGQPQHF. The CDR3 DNA reads as TGTGCCAGCAGCCTATACCTAATTAGGGGAGGGGGCCAGCCCCAGCATTTT.

The rearrangement uses TRBV25-1 and TRBJ2-2; D not certain. V lost 1 base and J lost 1, with 7 bases in between. This CDR3 is 15 amino acids long. The germline gives CDR1 MGHDK, CDR2 SYGVNS. Here the CDR3 DNA reads TGTGCCAGCAGTGAATTCCGCGGGAACACCGGGGAGCTGTTTTTT. It specifies CASSEFRGNTGELFF.

This chain connects TRBV7-2 to TRBJ2-7, with 9 bases lining up with TRBD1. Looked up from germline, CDR1 is SGHTA and CDR2 is FQGNSA. The CDR3 has 15 amino acids. The V and J ends lost 4 bases and 2 bases, in that order; junction bases with no gene match: 6. CDR3 protein: CASSSPRDRAYEQYF. The CDR3 coding sequence is TGTGCCAGCAGCTCACCCCGGGACAGGGCCTACGAGCAGTACTTC.

The chain uses TRBV28 and TRBJ1-4, with TRBD1 matching 7 bases. The germline CDR1 and CDR2 sequences are MDHEN and SYDVKM. The V and J ends lost 5 bases and 5 bases, in that order; junction bases with no gene match: 8. This CDR3 spans 15 amino acids. The chain's CDR3 is CASSPPGQRNEKLFF. The CDR3 nucleotides read TGTGCCAGCAGTCCCCCGGGACAGAGGAATGAAAAACTGTTTTTT.

The V call is TRBV6-5, the J call TRBJ2-3, with 9 positions matching TRBD1. Germline loops: CDR1 MNHEY, CDR2 SVGAGI. J gave up 4 bases and V 6 bases, and 5 bases lay outside the gene matches. This CDR3 contains 14 residues. The CDR3 coding sequence is TGTGCCAGCAGCCTACAGGGGGCCCCAGATACGCAGTATTTT. This codes for CASSLQGAPDTQYF.